Following are 12 T cell receptor beta chains from one sample sequenced in a study of blood T cells in healthy people across ages. A second roughly 6 to 12 cycle PCR used barcoded and J-beta primers. TCRdb re-derived calls from the 5' RACE reads in MiXCR, one entry per CDR3 protein. The repertoire holds over 700,000 distinct CDR3 sequences, with about 53% as singletons. Input material: blood. The receptors stem from an elderly man in good health.

V is TRBV30 and J is TRBJ1-6, with TRBD1 matching over 10 bases. The CDR3 consists of 15 residues. V shed 5 bases, J shed 14 bases, and the junction held 15 bases outside the gene matches. Per germline, CDR1 GTSNPN and CDR2 SVGIG (reference sequence). The CDR3 bases are TGTGCCTGGGAGAAAAAAGGGACAGGGGTTAGGACCCTCCACTTT. Its protein product is CAWEKKGTGVRTLHF.

The table lists this clonotype with a few counts. The rearrangement joins TRBV6-2 or TRBV6-3 to TRBJ2-5; D may be TRBD1 (6 bases). Trimming removed 8 bases at V and 5 bases at J, with 12 bases between. Germline CDR1 and CDR2: MNHEY and SVGEGT. The CDR3 is 12 residues long. The CDR3 sequence is CASGNRAETQYF. CDR3 in DNA: TGTGCCAGCGGGAACAGGGCCGAGACCCAGTACTTC.

The chain uses TRBV25-1 and TRBJ2-7, with TRBD2 matching 8 bases. The CDR3 is 14 amino acids. Germline loops: CDR1 MGHDK, CDR2 SYGVNS. The ends lost 4 bases at V and 3 bases at J; junction bases unmatched: 5. The CDR3 region is CASSVPGLGYEQYF. CDR3 in DNA: TGTGCCAGCAGTGTTCCGGGACTAGGCTACGAGCAGTACTTC.

This clonotype was observed a handful of times. CDR3 nucleotides: TGCAGTGCTAGGACGGGAGAGGGCACAGATACGCAGTATTTT. Its translation is CSARTGEGTDTQYF. The rearrangement joins TRBV20-1 to TRBJ2-3, with D possibly matching TRBD2 (6 bases). The CDR3 contains 14 residues. Trimming cost V 3 bases and J 1 base, with 11 bases left between them. Per the germline V gene, CDR1 is DFQATT and CDR2 is SNEGSKA (reference sequence).

The CDR3 protein is CASSPPGTYNEQYF. DNA of the CDR3: TGTGCCAGCAGCCCCCCCGGGACTTACAATGAGCAGTACTTC. This chain uses TRBV7-2 with TRBJ2-1, with D tentatively TRBD2 (6 bases). The DNA matches TRBJ2-7 better at its end, which makes the J call doubtful. CDR1 is SGHTA, CDR2 FQGNSA, per germline. The CDR3 spans 14 residues.

The rearrangement joins TRBV13 to TRBJ2-1; the D gene could be TRBD1 or TRBD2 (5 bases each). Trimming shortened V by 6 bases and J by 0 bases, and 9 bases separated the two germline ends. Germline CDR1 PRHDT, CDR2 FYEKMQ (reference sequence). The CDR3 extends over 14 amino acids. Written as DNA, the CDR3 is TGTGCCAGCAGAGCAGGGAGCTCCTACAATGAGCAGTTCTTC. Amino acids: CASRAGSSYNEQFF.

CDR3 sequence (DNA): TGCAGTGCTAGAGCTCCCGGACTAGCGGGAGGGATGGAGACCCAGTACTTC. This codes for CSARAPGLAGGMETQYF. The chain employs TRBV20-1 and TRBJ2-5; 15 bases line up with TRBD2. After removal of 1 base from V and 5 bases from J, the junction contained 8 bases not matched to a gene. Per germline, CDR1 DFQATT and CDR2 SNEGSKA (reference sequence). CDR3 size: 17 residues.

This chain connects TRBV5-6 to TRBJ1-2; 9 nucleotides agree with TRBD1. Per germline, CDR1 SGHDT and CDR2 YYEEEE. The CDR3 sequence is 16 residues long. The V and J ends lost 4 bases and 2 bases, in that order; junction bases with no gene match: 9. The CDR3: CASSRRDRAQNYGYTF. In DNA, the CDR3 is TGTGCCAGCAGCCGCCGGGACAGGGCACAAAACTATGGCTACACCTTC.

The rearrangement links TRBV20-1 to TRBJ1-3; unclear D gene. From germline, CDR1 is DFQATT and CDR2 SNEGSKA (reference sequence). The CDR3 is 14 residues long. V was trimmed by 1 base and J by 3 bases, leaving 10 bases between them. The CDR3 DNA reads TGCAGTGCTAGAGTGGGGTTGCGTGGAAACACCATATATTTT. This translates into CSARVGLRGNTIYF.

V and J are TRBV7-2 and TRBJ2-1; the D is unclear. This CDR3 has 13 residues. Germline CDR1 reads SGHTA; CDR2 reads FQGNSA. The V and J ends lost 4 bases and 4 bases respectively, with 8 bases between them. The chain's CDR3 is CASSSELYNEQFF. The DNA of the CDR3 is TGTGCCAGCAGCTCGGAACTGTACAATGAGCAGTTCTTC.

The chain combines TRBV12-3 or TRBV12-4 with TRBJ2-1; a possible D gene is TRBD2 (6 bases). This CDR3 comprises 14 residues. Trimming shortened V by 5 bases and J by 9 bases, and 17 bases separated the two germline ends. The CDR3 is CASSLPHPGGEQFF. CDR3 nucleotides: TGTGCCAGCAGTCTACCTCACCCCGGGGGTGAGCAGTTCTTC.

The chain combines TRBV11-2 with TRBJ1-1; D possibly corresponds to TRBD1 (5 bases). The CDR3 spans 14 residues. The V end lost 0 bases, the J end lost 5 bases, and 10 bases lay between the germline ends. Per the germline V gene, CDR1 is SGHAT and CDR2 is FQNNGV. CDR3 residues: CASSLEWGGTEAFF. In DNA, the CDR3 is TGTGCCAGCAGCTTAGAGTGGGGGGGGACTGAAGCTTTCTTT.